One sample yielded the 9 T cell receptor beta chains listed below, sequenced in a study of blood T cell repertoires in COVID-19. The protocol was immunoSEQ multiplex PCR, while the TCRdb copy is restricted to in-frame clones and leaves out a portion. The data hold some 250,000 clones, with approximately 83% observed a single time. The material sequenced was peripheral blood. The origin of the receptors is a woman in her twenties or thirties who had recovered from COVID-19.

The V gene is TRBV5-1, the J gene TRBJ2-1; perhaps TRBD2 as D (6 bases). The CDR3 runs to 15 residues. Trimming removed 4 bases at V and 8 bases at J, with 19 bases between. Germline-derived CDR1 and CDR2 are SGHRS and YFSETQ. Written as DNA, the CDR3 is TGCGCCAGCAGCCTTCCGGGACTTAGCTTGGATGAGCAGTTCTTC. The encoded protein is CASSLPGLSLDEQFF. Combining the CDR3 with reference TRBV5-1 and TRBJ2-1 gives the whole variable domain KAGVTQTPRYLIKTRGQQVTLSCSPISGHRSVSWYQQTPGQGLQFLFEYFSETQRNKGNFPGRFSGRQFSNSRSEMNVSTLELGDSALYLCASSLPGLSLDEQFFGPGTRLTVL.

The chain uses TRBV29-1 and TRBJ1-1, with 9 positions matching TRBD1. The germline gives CDR1 SQVTM, CDR2 ANQGSEA. Trimming took 8 bases from V and 0 from J; bases not matched to a gene: 4. The length of the CDR3 is 13 residues. CDR3 sequence reads: CSLDRGMNTEAFF. CDR3 coding DNA: TGCAGCTTGGACAGGGGAATGAACACTGAAGCTTTCTTT.

This clone came up a few times. Other DNA sequences in the sample encode the same CDR3. The genes are TRBV18 and TRBJ1-1, with D possibly TRBD1 on 5 matching bases. CDR1 and CDR2 from the germline V gene are KGHSH and LQKENI. The ends were cut back, 4 bases at V and 5 bases at J, with 8 bases in the middle. This CDR3 spans 12 amino acids. The DNA for the CDR3 is TGTGCCAGCTCACGGGGCCGTACTGAAGCTTTCTTT. Translating gives CASSRGRTEAFF.

The chain joins TRBV19 to TRBJ2-1; D might be TRBD1 (6 bases). The CDR3 is 14 residues long. V was cut by 4 bases and J by 3 bases, with 10 bases left in between. Germline CDR1 LNHDA, CDR2 SQIVND (reference sequence). CDR3 in amino acids: CASSTGVYYNEQFF. DNA for the CDR3: TGTGCCAGTAGTACAGGGGTTTACTACAATGAGCAGTTCTTC. The full variable domain, its missing parts supplied by reference TRBV19 and TRBJ2-1, is DGGITQSPKYLFRKEGQNVTLSCEQNLNHDAMYWYRQDPGQGLRLIYYSQIVNDFQKGDIAEGYSVSREKKESFPLTVTSAQKNPTAFYLCASSTGVYYNEQFFGPGTRLTVL.

Only a few counts were recorded for this clone. The chain couples TRBV30 to TRBJ2-2; D possibly corresponds to TRBD2 (6 bases). The CDR3 has 14 amino acids. V lost 2 bases and J lost 10, with 17 bases in between. The germline CDR1 and CDR2 sequences are GTSNPN and SVGIG (reference sequence). Here the CDR3 DNA reads TGTGCCTGGAGTAGAGGGCGTGGAGGGGTGGAGCTGTTTTTT. Protein: CAWSRGRGGVELFF.

The genes are TRBV10-3 and TRBJ2-3; 7 bases line up with TRBD2. Germline V gene lookup returns CDR1 ENHRY and CDR2 SYGVKD. The V gene end was trimmed by 0 bases and the J gene end by 3 bases; junction bases not matched to a gene: 3. This CDR3 is built from 15 residues. For the CDR3, the DNA is TGTGCCATCAGTGAGTCACTGGGAGGGACAGATACGCAGTATTTT. Protein sequence: CAISESLGGTDTQYF.

The chain combines TRBV5-1 with TRBJ2-5; 13 bases match TRBD2. The junction had 7 bases not matched to a gene; V was cut back by 4 bases and J by 4 bases. Germline loops: CDR1 SGHRS, CDR2 YFSETQ. There are 16 residues in the CDR3. For the CDR3, the DNA is TGCGCCAGCAGCCAAACTAGCGGGGGGGCCAGAGAGACCCAGTACTTC. Translation gives CASSQTSGGARETQYF.

The gene calls are TRBV11-2 and TRBJ1-1; D may be TRBD1 (6 bases). Germline assignment: CDR1 SGHAT and CDR2 FQNNGV. V was trimmed by 0 bases and J by 3 bases, leaving 11 bases between them. The CDR3 spans 15 residues. In nucleotides, the CDR3 is TGTGCCAGCAGCTTAGAGGCAGGGGTCGACACTGAAGCTTTCTTT. Translating gives CASSLEAGVDTEAFF.

The chain has TRBV5-1 and TRBJ2-6; 7 positions agree with TRBD1. The trim removed 0 bases at V and 0 bases at J, leaving 6 bases unmatched. This CDR3 has 18 residues. Germline CDR1 SGHRS, CDR2 YFSETQ. The CDR3 reads CASSLVKGAASGANVLTF. In DNA, the CDR3 is TGCGCCAGCAGCTTGGTAAAGGGGGCAGCCTCTGGGGCCAACGTCCTGACTTTC.